Below, 6 T cell receptor beta chains from the same sample are listed, as sequenced in a study of breast tumors, draining lymph nodes, adjacent tissues. Breast cancer patients provided tissue from their axillary draining lymph nodes. TCRdb used MiXCR to reprocess the multiplex PCR reads, holding one entry per CDR3 protein. The data contain approximately 120,000 distinct CDR3 sequences, 21% of them singletons. Sequencing was performed on axillary lymph node tissue. All receptors derive from a female donor with breast cancer. Some clones in this sample may be carry-over from other donors' samples.

This clonotype was recorded once. With a much larger clone just one base away, this may be a read error. The rearrangement uses TRBV5-5 and TRBJ2-5; D uncertain. The CDR3 loop spans 14 amino acids. CDR1 and CDR2 from the germline V gene are SGHKS and YYEKEE (reference sequence). Trimming took off 2 bases at V and 5 bases at J, with 13 bases between the two ends. The CDR3 loop is CASSFLNLPETQYF. In DNA form, the CDR3 reads TGTGCCAGCAGCTTCCTAAACCTCCCGGAGACCCAGTACTTC.

The rearrangement uses TRBV12-5 and TRBJ2-5; a weak D match, TRBD1 (5 bases). This CDR3 is 14 amino acids long. V lost 7 bases and J lost 9, with 21 bases in between. The germline gives CDR1 LGHNT, CDR2 FRNRAP. The CDR3: CASAAVDGQGAQYF. The CDR3 nucleotides read TGTGCTAGTGCCGCCGTCGACGGACAAGGGGCCCAGTACTTC.

This clonotype was observed many times. This chain connects TRBV4-1 to TRBJ2-3; 11 bases fit TRBD2. Looked up from germline, CDR1 is MGHRA and CDR2 is YSYEKL. This CDR3 region has 17 residues. Trimming at V came to 1 base and at J to 2 bases, leaving 5 bases not matched to a gene. CDR3 nucleotides: TGCGCCAGCAGCCAAGTAGCGGGAGGGCCTATCACAGATACGCAGTATTTT. The encoded protein is CASSQVAGGPITDTQYF.

The chain couples TRBV6-5 to TRBJ1-1; a possible D gene is TRBD1 (5 bases). Germline-derived CDR1 and CDR2 are MNHEY and SVGAGI. The CDR3 contains 15 residues. V lost 5 bases, J lost 1 base, and 14 bases lay in between. The CDR3 is CASSAPGTGNTEAFF. The CDR3 DNA follows: TGTGCCAGCAGTGCGCCGGGTACAGGGAACACTGAAGCTTTCTTT.

This clonotype was picked up many times. This sequence joins TRBV28 and TRBJ1-2; 7 bases agree with TRBD1. V shed 2 bases, J shed 4 bases, and the junction held 7 bases outside the gene matches. The CDR3 covers 15 residues. The germline gives CDR1 MDHEN, CDR2 SYDVKM. CDR3 residues: CASSLGTGVFYGYTF. The CDR3 DNA sequence: TGTGCCAGCAGTTTAGGTACAGGGGTTTTCTATGGCTACACCTTC.

The sample holds many counts of this clonotype. J is TRBJ2-5 and V is TRBV7-9, with TRBD2 as a possible D gene (6 bases). V was shortened by 5 bases and J by 2 bases, with 15 bases between the two germline ends. Germline V gives CDR1 SEHNR, CDR2 FQNEAQ (reference sequence). The CDR3 length is 15 residues. This CDR3 reads CASSPRDSYQETQYF. The CDR3 DNA sequence: TGTGCCAGCAGCCCCCGGGACTCGTATCAAGAGACCCAGTACTTC. The entire variable domain, with the rest obtained from reference TRBV7-9 and TRBJ2-5, is as follows: DTGVSQNPRHKITKRGQNVTFRCDPISEHNRLYWYRQTLGQGPEFLTYFQNEAQLEKSRLLSDRFSAERPKGSFSTLEIQRTEQGDSAMYLCASSPRDSYQETQYFGPGTRLLVL.